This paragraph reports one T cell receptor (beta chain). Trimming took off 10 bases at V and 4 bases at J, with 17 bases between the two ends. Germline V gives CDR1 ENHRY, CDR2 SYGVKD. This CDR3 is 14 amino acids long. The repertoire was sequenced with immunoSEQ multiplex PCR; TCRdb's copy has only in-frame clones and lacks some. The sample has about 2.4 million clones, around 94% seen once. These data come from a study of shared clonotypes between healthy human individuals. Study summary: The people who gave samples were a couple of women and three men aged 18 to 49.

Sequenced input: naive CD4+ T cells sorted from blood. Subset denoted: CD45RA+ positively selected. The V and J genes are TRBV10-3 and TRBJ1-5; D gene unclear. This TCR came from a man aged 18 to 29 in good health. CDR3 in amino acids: CATEKSGSNQPQHF. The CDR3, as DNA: TGTGCCACCGAAAAGTCGGGAAGTAATCAGCCCCAGCATTTT.